This T cell receptor beta chain comes out of a study of cytomegalovirus exposure and HLA in healthy donors. The CDR3 extends over 19 amino acids. The V segment lost 3 bases and the J segment 0 bases; nucleotides outside the gene matches: 7. Germline V lookup: CDR1 SGHTA, CDR2 FQGNSA. It was with 60 Vbeta and 13 Jbeta primers that the PCR ran. Assay: immunoSEQ multiplex PCR; the TCRdb copy retains only in-frame clones and omits some. The table shows 65,000 or so clones, with 62% occurring only once. The source of this sequence is a man aged 25 to 40 in good health and CMV-seronegative. The chain employs TRBV7-2 and TRBJ1-6, with 11 positions matching TRBD1. The sample taken for sequencing was PBMCs. The CDR3 is CASSFPGQGVSSYNSPLHF. The CDR3 DNA reads TGTGCCAGCAGCTTCCCGGGACAGGGGGTGAGCTCCTATAATTCACCCCTCCACTTT.